This T cell receptor (beta chain) was sequenced during a study of T cells after yellow fever vaccination. As TCR cDNA was made by 5'RACE template switching, a universal primer site and UMIs were added. In TCRdb, the 5' RACE reads were re-called with MiXCR into one record per CDR3 protein. The sample shows about 110,000 distinct CDR3 sequences, 8.4% of them seen only once. This clonotype was seen a few times. Its antigen is still unknown. V lost 4 bases to trimming and J lost 3 bases; unmatched junction nucleotides: 10. The CDR3 covers 15 residues. Per the germline V gene, CDR1 is DFQATT and CDR2 is SNEGSKA (reference sequence). Study conclusions and caveats: A large majority of primary-vaccination clones showed up again after the booster (roughly 96% CD4, 88% CD8). Few clonotypes appeared in both CD4 and CD8 compartments.

The V call is TRBV20-1, the J call TRBJ1-1; TRBD1 aligns across 8 bases. The clonotype comes from a man aged 25-40 years who received the YFV17D yellow fever vaccine. Sequenced material: CD8+ T cells sorted from PBMCs, taken 45 days after the yellow fever booster vaccination. CDR3 protein: CSAIRTGHGDTEAFF. The CDR3 region has the DNA TGCAGTGCTATAAGGACAGGGCATGGGGACACTGAAGCTTTCTTT.